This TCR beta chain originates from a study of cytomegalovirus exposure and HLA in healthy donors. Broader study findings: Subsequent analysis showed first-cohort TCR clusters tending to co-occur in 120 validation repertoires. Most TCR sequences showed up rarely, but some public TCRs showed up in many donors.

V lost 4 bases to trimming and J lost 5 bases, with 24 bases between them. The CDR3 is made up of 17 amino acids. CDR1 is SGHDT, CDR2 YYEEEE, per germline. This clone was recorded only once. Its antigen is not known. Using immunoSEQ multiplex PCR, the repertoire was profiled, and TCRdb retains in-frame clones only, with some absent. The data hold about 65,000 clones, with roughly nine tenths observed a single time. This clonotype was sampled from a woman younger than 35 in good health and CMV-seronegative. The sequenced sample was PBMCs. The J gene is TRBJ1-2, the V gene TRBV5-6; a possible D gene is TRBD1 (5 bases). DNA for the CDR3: TGTGCCAGCAGCGAAAGCCGGGACTCCTGGTGGGGGTATGGCTACACCTTC. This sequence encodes CASSESRDSWWGYGYTF. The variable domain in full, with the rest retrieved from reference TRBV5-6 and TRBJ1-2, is DAGVTQSPTHLIKTRGQQVTLRCSPKSGHDTVSWYQQALGQGPQFIFQYYEEEERQRGNFPDRFSGHQFPNYSSELNVNALLLGDSALYLCASSESRDSWWGYGYTFGSGTRLTVV.